Below are 10 T cell receptor beta chains sequenced from a single sample in a study of blood T cell repertoires in COVID-19. This table comes from immunoSEQ multiplex PCR, and its TCRdb copy is limited to in-frame clones, with some not included. The sample lists 110,000 to 150,000 clones; around 81% were seen once. Material for sequencing was peripheral blood. Receptors originate from a woman in her forties or fifties with acute or convalescent COVID-19.

This clone turned up a few times. The CDR3, as DNA: TGTGCCAGCAGCTTAATACCGGGACAGGGGTCCTACGAGCAGTACTTC. Amino acid sequence: CASSLIPGQGSYEQYF. J is TRBJ2-7 and V is TRBV7-3, with 10 bases that match TRBD1. This CDR3 contains 16 residues. The V segment lost 1 base and the J segment 1 base; nucleotides outside the gene matches: 4. Germline V CDR1 and CDR2: SGHTA, FQGTGA.

The V gene is TRBV19, the J gene TRBJ2-1; D remains ambiguous. This CDR3 is built from 12 residues. The germline CDR1 and CDR2 sequences are LNHDA and SQIVND (reference sequence). Between the trimmed V and J ends, which lost 5 bases and 8 bases, there was a span of 10 bases. The CDR3: CASSFLSHEQFF. The CDR3 nucleotides are TGTGCCAGTAGTTTCCTAAGTCATGAGCAGTTCTTC. Together with reference TRBV19 and TRBJ2-1, the CDR3 gives the full variable domain: DGGITQSPKYLFRKEGQNVTLSCEQNLNHDAMYWYRQDPGQGLRLIYYSQIVNDFQKGDIAEGYSVSREKKESFPLTVTSAQKNPTAFYLCASSFLSHEQFFGPGTRLTVL.

This chain uses TRBV3-1 (or the pseudogene TRBV3-2) with TRBJ2-1, with TRBD2 matching over 9 bases. CDR3 length equals 13 residues. Germline V gene sequence: CDR1 LGHDT, CDR2 YNNKEL (reference sequence). The V segment lost 0 bases and the J segment 14 bases; nucleotides outside the gene matches: 5. CDR3 nucleotide sequence: TGTGCCAGCAGCCAAGAGCGGGGGGGCCGTGAGTTCTTC. It codes for CASSQERGGREFF.

Only one count was recorded for this clone. The chain is built from TRBV6-5 and TRBJ1-5; D might be TRBD1 (5 bases). The CDR3 spans 13 residues. In germline, CDR1 is MNHEY, CDR2 SVGAGI. Trimming removed 5 bases at V and 2 bases at J, with 7 bases between. DNA for the CDR3: TGTGCCAGCAGTACGGGGGGCAATCAGCCCCAGCATTTT. Its protein product is CASSTGGNQPQHF.

The chain employs TRBV13 and TRBJ2-3; D unclear. The V end lost 5 bases, the J end lost 7 bases, and 16 bases lay between the germline ends. Per the germline V gene, CDR1 is PRHDT and CDR2 is FYEKMQ (reference sequence). This CDR3 region has 14 residues. The CDR3 loop is CASSSSSQAHTQYF. The DNA for the CDR3 is TGTGCCAGCAGCAGTAGCTCACAAGCCCATACGCAGTATTTT.

V is TRBV5-1 and J is TRBJ2-3; the D gene is possibly TRBD2 (6 bases). The CDR3 contains 14 residues. The germline gives CDR1 SGHRS, CDR2 YFSETQ. Deletions cut 1 base from V and 1 base from J, with 7 bases between. Here the CDR3 reads CASSLWGGTDTQYF. The CDR3 DNA reads as TGCGCCAGCAGCTTGTGGGGGGGCACAGATACGCAGTATTTT. Supplemented by reference TRBV5-1 and TRBJ2-3, the full variable domain reads KAGVTQTPRYLIKTRGQQVTLSCSPISGHRSVSWYQQTPGQGLQFLFEYFSETQRNKGNFPGRFSGRQFSNSRSEMNVSTLELGDSALYLCASSLWGGTDTQYFGPGTRLTVL.

The J gene is TRBJ1-2, the V gene TRBV18; maybe TRBD1 (5 bases). The CDR3 is made up of 11 amino acids. Trimming removed 2 bases at V and 8 bases at J, with 6 bases between. From germline, CDR1 is KGHSH and CDR2 LQKENI. The CDR3 region is CASSPGGGYTF. In DNA form, the CDR3 reads TGTGCCAGCTCACCAGGGGGGGGCTACACCTTC.

The V and J genes are TRBV3-1 (or the pseudogene TRBV3-2) and TRBJ1-1, with D hard to call. The V end was cut by 6 bases, the J end by 5 bases, with 13 bases between. CDR3 length: 13 residues. Germline V CDR1 and CDR2: LGHDT, YNNKEL (reference sequence). The CDR3 loop reads CASSLLGGTEAFF. CDR3 nucleotides: TGTGCCAGCAGTCTCTTGGGAGGTACTGAAGCTTTCTTT.

This chain uses TRBV3-1 (or the pseudogene TRBV3-2) with TRBJ2-3, with 9 nucleotides matching TRBD2. The CDR3 has 16 residues. CDR1 is LGHDT and CDR2 is YNNKEL in the germline V gene (reference sequence). The junction had 14 bases not matched to a gene; V was cut back by 4 bases and J by 9 bases. CDR3 loop: CASSLLAGAAQRTQYF. DNA of the CDR3: TGTGCCAGCAGCCTCTTAGCGGGGGCTGCACAGCGCACGCAGTATTTT.

V gene TRBV29-1 combines with J gene TRBJ1-1, with D perhaps matching TRBD1 (6 bases). V gave up 3 bases and J gave up 2 bases, with 13 bases separating them. Germline CDR1 SQVTM, CDR2 ANQGSEA. The CDR3 consists of 14 residues. The CDR3 loop reads CSVEADSSNTEAFF. In DNA, the CDR3 is TGCAGCGTTGAGGCGGACAGCTCAAACACTGAAGCTTTCTTT.